This T cell receptor beta chain was sequenced during a study of blood T cells in healthy people across ages. Donors were systemically healthy Caucasian individuals from Russia aged roughly 6 to 100 years. Germline CDR1 is KGHSH and CDR2 is LQKENI. Trimming took off 3 bases at V and 1 base at J, with 18 bases between the two ends. The CDR3 consists of 17 residues. Sample-barcoded 5' priming and a J-beta primer mix drove a second PCR of about 6 to 11 cycles. Every cDNA molecule bore a tag from a template-switch adaptor containing 12 random nucleotides. TCRdb re-derived calls from the 5' RACE reads in MiXCR, one entry per CDR3 protein. The table records approximately 960,000 distinct CDR3 sequences, roughly 28% of them present only once. This clonotype was observed a handful of times. These sequences were also reported in another study, on T cells of mothers and their children. That paper states: Over 8 million reads per mother and 2.5 million to 3 million per child were obtained.

This chain connects TRBV18 to TRBJ1-1, with D unresolved. This TCR came from a woman in her forties in good health. Input material: blood. The CDR3 protein is CASSPRGPLGRNTEAFF. The DNA for the CDR3 is TGTGCCAGCTCACCTCGTGGGCCCCTCGGGAGGAACACTGAAGCTTTCTTT.